Following are 20 T cell receptor beta chains from one sample sequenced in a study of CD8+CD57+ T cells in acquired aplastic anemia. The template used for profiling TCR beta VDJ and CDR3 was genomic DNA. TCRdb called the reads again in MiXCR, with one record for every CDR3 protein. This sample yields about 400,000 distinct CDR3 sequences, of which 65% to 80% are seen a single time; under 4.5% belongs to the top ten. The specimen sequenced was sorted CD4+, CD8+, or CD8+CD57+ T cells (not recorded which) from PBMCs. The receptors were sampled from a human donor in good health, serving as a control.

V gene TRBV20-1 combines with J gene TRBJ2-5; D may be TRBD2 (6 bases). In germline, CDR1 is DFQATT, CDR2 SNEGSKA (reference sequence). The CDR3 has 14 residues. The germline V and J ends were trimmed by 6 bases and 7 bases, with 21 bases remaining between them. CDR3 sequence (DNA): TGCAGTGCCCGGGTGGTAGGGGACTCGGGGACCCAGTACTTC. Protein product: CSARVVGDSGTQYF.

With regard to this clonotype: A much larger clone differs from this one at a single base, so this may be a read error. V and J are TRBV5-4 and TRBJ1-2; possible D gene TRBD1, 5 bases. The CDR3 spans 15 residues. Germline V gene lookup returns CDR1 SGHNT and CDR2 YYREEE (reference sequence). V was clipped by 1 base and J by 1 base, with 11 bases between them. The CDR3: CASSLRGFLNYGYTF. As DNA, the CDR3 is TGTGCCAGCAGCTTGCGGGGCTTTCTTAACTATGGCTACACCTTC.

This clonotype was counted at least ten times. V is TRBV20-1 and J is TRBJ1-6; 9 bases are a match to TRBD1. The germline V gene encodes CDR1 DFQATT and CDR2 SNEGSKA (reference sequence). V dropped 6 bases and J dropped 7; count of bases not matched to a gene: 4. The CDR3 sequence is 13 residues long. The CDR3 sequence: CSATDRGNSPLHF. The CDR3 bases are TGCAGTGCCACAGACAGGGGGAATTCACCCCTCCACTTT.

Many counts were recorded for this clonotype. The chain recombines TRBV11-1 with TRBJ2-7, with 9 bases matching TRBD2. The CDR3 extends over 15 amino acids. Germline values: CDR1 SGHAT, CDR2 FQDESV (reference sequence). The trim removed 4 bases at V and 2 bases at J, leaving 6 bases unmatched. Here the CDR3 DNA reads TGTGCCAGCAGCTCCCCGGCTAGCGGGGCCTACGAGCAGTACTTC. Protein: CASSSPASGAYEQYF.

The chain employs TRBV20-1 and TRBJ1-6; 7 positions match TRBD1. Germline trimming cut 6 bases from V and 10 bases from J; bases unmatched to any gene: 9. Germline lookup yields CDR1 DFQATT and CDR2 SNEGSKA (reference sequence). This CDR3 is built from 13 residues. This CDR3 is CSATDRENSPLHF. Here the CDR3 DNA reads TGCAGTGCCACAGACAGGGAAAACTCACCCCTCCACTTT.

J is TRBJ2-1 and V is TRBV7-3, with D possibly TRBD2 on 6 matching bases. V was shortened by 3 bases and J by 8 bases, with 20 bases between the two germline ends. Germline V gives CDR1 SGHTA, CDR2 FQGTGA. CDR3 length equals 16 residues. The CDR3 reads CASSFQRSAGRDEQFF. The CDR3 coding sequence is TGTGCCAGCAGCTTTCAAAGAAGCGCGGGGCGCGATGAGCAGTTCTTC.

This clonotype was counted at least ten times. The chain links TRBV27 to TRBJ1-4; possible D gene TRBD1, 6 bases. CDR1 is MNHEY, CDR2 SMNVEV, per germline (reference sequence). Trimming removed 0 bases from V and 7 bases from J, with 12 bases in between. CDR3 length: 15 amino acids. CDR3 protein: CASSLSRRGGEKLFF. In DNA form, the CDR3 reads TGTGCCAGCAGTTTATCCCGCAGGGGCGGTGAAAAACTGTTTTTT.

As regards this clonotype: The missing conserved phenylalanine or tryptophan at the end of this CDR3 makes a read error likely. It is unclear where the CDR3 begins or ends on the DNA, so no DNA is shown, and the CDR3 is as TCRdb lists it. The CDR3 reads CASSPGGRSYGQDFGL. J is TRBJ2-2 and V is TRBV19; the table assigns TRBD1, which was not confirmed against the DNA. The CDR3 length is 16 residues, termini included. Germline V gives CDR1 LNHDA, CDR2 SQIVND (reference sequence).

Points on this clonotype: As the CDR3 is not closed by the conserved phenylalanine or tryptophan, this likely results from a read error. It is unclear where the CDR3 begins or ends on the DNA, so no DNA is shown, and the CDR3 is as TCRdb lists it. CDR3 region: CASRRGGLQETQY. This chain links TRBV7-2 with TRBJ1-5. CDR1 SGHTA and CDR2 FQGNSA come from the germline V gene. The CDR3 is 13 residues long, ends included.

A remark on this clonotype: The DNA is left out, because the CDR3 cannot be placed on it with certainty; the CDR3 is given as TCRdb lists it. The V call is TRBV7-2, the J call TRBJ2-7; the D segment call TRBD1 is taken from the table without a DNA check. The CDR3 totals 17 residues, both ends included. The germline CDR1 and CDR2 sequences are SGHTA and FQGNSA. The CDR3 region is CASTLCNTIYFGEEQYF.

The chain carries TRBV9 and TRBJ2-6, with D unclear. The V end lost 3 bases, the J end lost 13 bases, and 23 bases lay between the germline ends. The CDR3 has 16 residues. In germline, CDR1 is SGDLS, CDR2 YYNGEE. The CDR3 spells CASSGRHVAYEQVLTF. The CDR3 region has the DNA TGTGCCAGCAGCGGGCGGCACGTAGCCTACGAGCAGGTCCTGACTTTC. Using reference TRBV9 and TRBJ2-6 for the parts outside the CDR3, the full variable domain is DSGVTQTPKHLITATGQRVTLRCSPRSGDLSVYWYQQSLDQGLQFLIQYYNGEERAKGNILERFSAQQFPDLHSELNLSSLELGDSALYFCASSGRHVAYEQVLTFGAGSRLTVL.

In this sample, this clonotype turned up once. This chain joins TRBV15 and TRBJ2-5, with D unclear. Germline V gives CDR1 LNHNV, CDR2 YYDKDF (reference sequence). This CDR3 is 14 amino acids long. The V and J ends lost 4 bases and 5 bases respectively, with 14 bases between them. This chain's CDR3 is CATSNGEAWETQYF. As DNA, the CDR3 is TGTGCCACCAGCAACGGAGAGGCGTGGGAGACCCAGTACTTC.

The table lists this clonotype with a count of one. The chain links TRBV4-1 to TRBJ2-1; 13 nucleotides match TRBD2. The trim removed 6 bases at V and 7 bases at J, leaving 6 bases unmatched. Germline V gene lookup returns CDR1 MGHRA and CDR2 YSYEKL. CDR3 size: 15 residues. Written as DNA, the CDR3 is TGCGCCAGCAGTCAACTAGCGGGAGGGATAAATGAGCAGTTCTTC. Translated, it gives CASSQLAGGINEQFF.

This chain joins TRBV12-3 or TRBV12-4 and TRBJ2-3, with 7 bases fitting TRBD2. The CDR3 length is 14 residues. The trim removed 6 bases at V and 3 bases at J, leaving 6 bases unmatched. In nucleotides, the CDR3 is TGTGCCAGCAGCACTACCGGGGGGACAGATACGCAGTATTTT. This gives the protein CASSTTGGTDTQYF.

This clonotype appeared many times. The CDR3 DNA reads TGTGCCAGCAGCGTCAGACAGGGAGAAACCTACGAGCAGTACTTC. Its translation is CASSVRQGETYEQYF. The chain couples TRBV9 to TRBJ2-7, with 7 bases matching TRBD1. Germline V lookup: CDR1 SGDLS, CDR2 YYNGEE. The CDR3 is 15 amino acids. The V gene end was trimmed by 2 bases and the J gene end by 2 bases; junction bases not matched to a gene: 7. The variable domain in full, with the rest retrieved from reference TRBV9 and TRBJ2-7, is DSGVTQTPKHLITATGQRVTLRCSPRSGDLSVYWYQQSLDQGLQFLIQYYNGEERAKGNILERFSAQQFPDLHSELNLSSLELGDSALYFCASSVRQGETYEQYFGPGTRLTVT.

The rearrangement uses TRBV11-2 and TRBJ2-2; D is ambiguous. Trimming removed 5 bases at V and 8 bases at J, with 12 bases between. The germline V gene encodes CDR1 SGHAT and CDR2 FQNNGV. The CDR3 spans 13 residues. CDR3 amino acids: CASSRSSTGELFF. DNA for the CDR3: TGTGCCAGCAGCCGAAGCAGCACAGGGGAGCTGTTTTTT.

This clonotype showed up many times. The V gene is TRBV30, the J gene TRBJ1-5; D might be TRBD1 (5 bases). Trimming removed 0 bases at V and 0 bases at J, with 9 bases between. This CDR3 has 15 amino acids. The germline V gene has CDR1 GTSNPN and CDR2 SVGIG (reference sequence). The CDR3 DNA is TGTGCCTGGAGTGTATCGGGGCATAGCAATCAGCCCCAGCATTTT. Protein: CAWSVSGHSNQPQHF.

On this clonotype: A much more abundant neighbour one base away suggests this may be a read error. DNA of the CDR3: TGTGCCAACAGCGGACCCCACTCTGGAAACACCATATATTTT. The encoded protein is CANSGPHSGNTIYF. This rearrangement joins TRBV5-4 to TRBJ1-3; D gene unclear. Germline CDR1 is SGHNT and CDR2 is YYREEE (reference sequence). This CDR3 region has 14 residues.

The CDR3 is CASSLIGLAGGPRNEQYF. CDR3 DNA: TGTGCCAGCAGCTTAATCGGGCTAGCGGGGGGGCCTCGGAACGAGCAGTACTTC. The rearrangement uses TRBV11-2 and TRBJ2-7; 12 positions agree with TRBD2. This CDR3 comprises 18 residues. V lost 2 bases to trimming and J lost 5 bases; unmatched junction nucleotides: 13. The germline V gene has CDR1 SGHAT and CDR2 FQNNGV.

The chain recombines TRBV5-1 with TRBJ2-7; maybe TRBD1 (6 bases). The V and J ends lost 3 bases and 2 bases respectively, with 15 bases between them. This CDR3 contains 15 residues. Germline V gene data show CDR1 as SGHRS and CDR2 as YFSETQ. The DNA for the CDR3 is TGCGCCAGCAGCTCAGGAACAGGGACCGCCTACGAGCAGTACTTC. This codes for CASSSGTGTAYEQYF.